This T cell receptor (beta chain) was captured in a study of OX40 agonist ivuxolimab in advanced cancers. Study-wide context: The dose-escalation cohort was about 87% male, with a mean age of approximately 62 years, ranging about 20 to 79.

Overall study results and limits: Both blood CD4+ and CD8+ T cells showed clonal growth by week 6 at 0.1 to 3.0 mg/kg.

On this clone: The antigen is unknown.

Sequenced by immunoSEQ multiplex PCR; TCRdb stores in-frame clones only, minus some. The sample shows 50,000 or so clones, around 77% of them seen only once. Germline V gene sequence: CDR1 MNHEY, CDR2 SVGAGI. This CDR3 region has 16 residues. V gave up 4 bases and J gave up 1 base; unmatched junction bases: 6. The sequence was collected from an adult with an advanced solid tumor such as melanoma, head and neck, liver or kidney cancer. The sample in question was CD4+ or CD8+ T cells sorted from blood, obtained in a trial of the OX40 agonist ivuxolimab. The J gene is TRBJ2-4, the V gene TRBV6-5; TRBD2 agrees at 8 bases. The CDR3 coding sequence is TGTGCCAGCAGTTTGGGACTAGACTCCGCCAAAAACATTCAGTACTTC. Translation: CASSLGLDSAKNIQYF.